This T cell receptor (beta chain) came from a study of cytomegalovirus exposure and HLA in healthy donors. Study at large: The approximately 130 validation repertoires matched the approximately 700 first-cohort repertoires in platform, a later analysis reported. Study findings and constraints: One later analysis, an examination of the 120 or so validation repertoires, found that first-cohort TCR clusters tended to co-occur in them.

About this clone: Its antigen is not identified.

Assay used: immunoSEQ multiplex PCR; TCRdb lists only in-frame clones, some missing. The table shows about 160,000 clones, with over 85% occurring only once. The CDR3 runs to 13 residues. V dropped 5 bases and J dropped 4; count of bases not matched to a gene: 4. Germline V gene data show CDR1 as LNHDA and CDR2 as SQIVND (reference sequence). The V gene is TRBV19, the J gene TRBJ1-2, with TRBD1 matching over 7 bases. This receptor was identified in a young man in good health and CMV-seropositive. Sequencing input: PBMCs. The CDR3: CASSRQGGYGYTF. CDR3 DNA sequence: TGTGCCAGTAGTCGACAGGGAGGCTATGGCTACACCTTC.